This T cell receptor (beta chain) was sequenced in a study of monozygotic twins with inflammatory bowel disease. The TCR libraries each used total RNA (about 4,000 ng per library). Reanalyzing the 5' RACE reads, TCRdb keeps one entry per CDR3 protein, without DNA. The sample table includes 300,000 to 400,000 distinct CDR3 sequences. CDR1 MNHEY and CDR2 SVGEGT come from the germline V gene. CDR3 length: 16 residues. Material for sequencing was blood. This TCR came from a human donor with ulcerative colitis or Crohn's disease, or a healthy co-twin of an affected twin (not recorded which). The rearrangement links TRBV6-2 or TRBV6-3 to TRBJ2-3; TCRdb picks TRBD2, but there is no DNA to check that call. The CDR3 region is CASSYRLAASTDTQYF.